The 14 T cell receptor beta chains below all came from one sample that was sequenced in a study of cytomegalovirus exposure and HLA in healthy donors. PCR primers comprised 60 Vbeta and 13 Jbeta primers. Profiling relied on immunoSEQ multiplex PCR, and the TCRdb table lists in-frame clones only, not all of them. The profile shows about 160,000 clones, 60% to 80% of them singletons. The specimen was PBMCs. These receptor sequences come from a man aged 25 to 45 in good health and CMV-seropositive.

V gene TRBV14 combines with J gene TRBJ1-6; D unresolved. CDR3 length equals 12 residues. Trimming pared 1 base from V and 9 bases from J, leaving 4 bases between. Germline V CDR1 and CDR2: SGHDN, FVKESK. The CDR3 loop reads CASSQASSPLHF. In DNA, the CDR3 is TGTGCCAGCAGCCAAGCTAGTTCACCCCTCCACTTT.

The CDR3 DNA sequence: TGTGCCAGTGGACAGGGAGCTAACTATGGCTACACCTTC. Its translation is CASGQGANYGYTF. This rearrangement joins TRBV11-2 to TRBJ1-2, with 8 positions matching TRBD1. The germline V gene encodes CDR1 SGHAT and CDR2 FQNNGV. The V segment lost 9 bases and the J segment 0 bases; nucleotides outside the gene matches: 3. The CDR3 loop spans 13 amino acids.

This clone was recorded only once. The chain has TRBV6-4 and TRBJ2-3; TRBD1 aligns across 9 bases. Germline V gene data show CDR1 as MRHNA and CDR2 as SNTAGT. This CDR3 spans 15 amino acids. Unmatched junction bases numbered 1, after V lost 2 bases and J lost 1 base. CDR3 in DNA: TGTGCCAGCAGTGACCGGACAGGGGGCACAGATACGCAGTATTTT. It translates to CASSDRTGGTDTQYF.

The chain has TRBV7-7 and TRBJ2-5; a weak D match, TRBD1 (6 bases). The CDR3 consists of 13 residues. Per the germline V gene, CDR1 is SSHAT and CDR2 is FNYEAQ (reference sequence). V was trimmed by 5 bases and J by 1 base, leaving 8 bases between them. CDR3 loop: CASSKDSQETQYF. The CDR3 coding sequence is TGTGCCAGCAGCAAGGACAGCCAAGAGACCCAGTACTTC.

This sequence joins TRBV10-3 and TRBJ2-3; TRBD1 might be the D (8 bases). Germline lookup yields CDR1 ENHRY and CDR2 SYGVKD. The ends were cut back, 4 bases at V and 4 bases at J, with 27 bases in the middle. This CDR3 comprises 19 residues. The CDR3 is CAISVFDRGQGGAPDTQYF. The CDR3 nucleotides read TGTGCCATCAGTGTCTTTGATAGAGGACAGGGAGGGGCACCAGATACGCAGTATTTT.

This clone was recorded a few times. The CDR3 nucleotides are TGCGCCAGCAGCTTGGAAGCAGCGGATACGCAGTATTTT. It codes for CASSLEAADTQYF. The chain carries TRBV5-1 and TRBJ2-3; no firm D call. Trimming took off 0 bases at V and 6 bases at J, with 8 bases between the two ends. Germline V gene sequence: CDR1 SGHRS, CDR2 YFSETQ. CDR3 length: 13 residues. Looking up the rest from reference TRBV5-1 and TRBJ2-3 gives the full variable domain: KAGVTQTPRYLIKTRGQQVTLSCSPISGHRSVSWYQQTPGQGLQFLFEYFSETQRNKGNFPGRFSGRQFSNSRSEMNVSTLELGDSALYLCASSLEAADTQYFGPGTRLTVL.

The chain combines TRBV11-3 with TRBJ2-3; a possible D gene is TRBD2 (7 bases). The length of the CDR3 is 16 residues. Trimming removed 5 bases at V and 2 bases at J, with 17 bases between. The germline gives CDR1 SGHNT, CDR2 YENEEA. The CDR3 nucleotides are TGTGCCAGCAGCAAGAGGGGGGGGTCTTACACAGATACGCAGTATTTT. Its protein product is CASSKRGGSYTDTQYF.

This chain links TRBV2 with TRBJ1-1; D gene uncertain. From germline, CDR1 is SNHLY and CDR2 FYNNEI. CDR3 length: 13 amino acids. V lost 4 bases and J lost 0, with 6 bases in between. Written as DNA, the CDR3 is TGTGCCAGCAGTGGGCGGTTGAACACTGAAGCTTTCTTT. Amino acids: CASSGRLNTEAFF.

This rearrangement joins TRBV4-1 to TRBJ2-5; the D gene is possibly TRBD1 (7 bases). The length of the CDR3 is 15 residues. From germline, CDR1 is MGHRA and CDR2 YSYEKL. Trimming left V 0 bases short and J 5 bases short, with 13 bases between. The CDR3 region is CASSQDRQGGETQYF. In DNA, the CDR3 is TGCGCCAGCAGCCAAGATCGACAGGGAGGTGAGACCCAGTACTTC.

V is TRBV19 and J is TRBJ1-2; D is possibly TRBD1 (5 bases). The germline V gene has CDR1 LNHDA and CDR2 SQIVND (reference sequence). V was trimmed by 6 bases and J by 4 bases, leaving 15 bases between them. The CDR3 has 14 amino acids. In DNA form, the CDR3 reads TGTGCCAGTAGAGATAGGTGGCAGGGCTATGGCTACACCTTC. Amino acid sequence: CASRDRWQGYGYTF.

CDR3 region: CAWHDGNQPQHF. The CDR3 DNA sequence: TGTGCCTGGCACGACGGGAATCAGCCCCAGCATTTT. The V call is TRBV30, the J call TRBJ1-5; unclear D gene. V shed 5 bases and J shed 4 bases, with 9 bases lying between them. The germline gives CDR1 GTSNPN, CDR2 SVGIG (reference sequence). CDR3 size: 12 residues.

This sequence joins TRBV7-3 and TRBJ1-1; 7 bases map to TRBD1. V trimming: 5 bases; J trimming: 5 bases; junction bases outside the gene matches: 5. Germline V gene sequence: CDR1 SGHTA, CDR2 FQGTGA. This CDR3 comprises 13 residues. CDR3 sequence reads: CASSPNRGTEAFF. DNA of the CDR3: TGTGCCAGCAGCCCTAACAGGGGAACTGAAGCTTTCTTT.

The chain combines TRBV5-1 with TRBJ2-3; TRBD2 agrees at 8 bases. CDR1 is SGHRS and CDR2 is YFSETQ in the germline V gene. After removal of 0 bases from V and 3 bases from J, the junction contained 3 bases not matched to a gene. This CDR3 is 15 amino acids long. CDR3 protein: CASSLAGTRTDTQYF. The CDR3 DNA reads as TGCGCCAGCAGCTTGGCGGGGACTAGAACAGATACGCAGTATTTT.

The chain carries TRBV6-5 and TRBJ1-4; 7 nucleotides align to TRBD1. Germline V CDR1 and CDR2: MNHEY, SVGAGI. The CDR3 contains 15 residues. The junction had 7 bases not matched to a gene; V was cut back by 6 bases and J by 3 bases. DNA of the CDR3: TGTGCCAGCAGCCGACAGGGTACTCCTAATGAAAAACTGTTTTTT. It encodes CASSRQGTPNEKLFF.